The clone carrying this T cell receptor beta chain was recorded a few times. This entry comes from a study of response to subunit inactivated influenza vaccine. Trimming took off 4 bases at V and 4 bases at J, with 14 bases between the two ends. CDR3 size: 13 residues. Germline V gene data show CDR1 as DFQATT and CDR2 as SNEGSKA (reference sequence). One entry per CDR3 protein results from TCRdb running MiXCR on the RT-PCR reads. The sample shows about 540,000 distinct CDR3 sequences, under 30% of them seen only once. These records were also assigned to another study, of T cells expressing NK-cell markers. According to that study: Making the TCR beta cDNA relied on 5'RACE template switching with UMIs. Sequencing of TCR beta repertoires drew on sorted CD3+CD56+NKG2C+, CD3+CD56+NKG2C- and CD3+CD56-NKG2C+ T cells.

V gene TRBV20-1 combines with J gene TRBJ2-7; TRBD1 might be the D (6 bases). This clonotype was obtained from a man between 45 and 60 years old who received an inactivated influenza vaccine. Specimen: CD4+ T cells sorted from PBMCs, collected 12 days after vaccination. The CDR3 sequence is CSATQDRKYEQYF. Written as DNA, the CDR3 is TGCAGTGCTACACAGGACAGAAAATACGAGCAGTACTTC.